The entry that follows covers one TCR beta chain sequence. This sample stems from a study of technical replicates of blood from several donors. The protocol was immunoSEQ multiplex PCR, while the TCRdb copy is restricted to in-frame clones and leaves out a portion. The profile shows about 69,000 clones, about 87% of them singletons. The V gene's germline CDR1 is SGHDN and CDR2 FVKESK. This CDR3 is built from 17 residues. V dropped 0 bases and J dropped 0 bases, with 12 bases sitting between them. The sequenced material came from PBMCs. V is TRBV14 and J is TRBJ1-3, with D unresolved. The receptor comes from a human donor in good health. Some clones in this sample may be carry-over from other donors' samples. As DNA, the CDR3 is TGTGCCAGCAGCCAAGATCAGAGGGCGAGCTCTGGAAACACCATATATTTT. It encodes CASSQDQRASSGNTIYF.